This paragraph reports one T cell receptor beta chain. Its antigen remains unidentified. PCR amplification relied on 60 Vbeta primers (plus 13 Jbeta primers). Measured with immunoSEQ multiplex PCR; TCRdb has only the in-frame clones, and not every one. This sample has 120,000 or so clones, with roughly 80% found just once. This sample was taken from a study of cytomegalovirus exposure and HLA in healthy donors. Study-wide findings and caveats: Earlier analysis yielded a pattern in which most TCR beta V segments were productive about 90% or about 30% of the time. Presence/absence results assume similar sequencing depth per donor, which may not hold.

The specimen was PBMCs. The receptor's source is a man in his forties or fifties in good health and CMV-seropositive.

The CDR3 DNA reads TGTGCCAGCAGCTTCGCTGACAGGGGGAGCACAGATACGCAGTATTTT. Translated, it gives CASSFADRGSTDTQYF. The chain uses TRBV7-2 and TRBJ2-3; 9 nucleotides line up with TRBD1. V was pared by 3 bases and J by 0 bases, with 4 bases of the junction left unmatched. CDR3 length equals 16 residues. CDR1 and CDR2 from the germline V gene are SGHTA and FQGNSA.